The 22 T cell receptor beta chains in this list originate from one sample, sequenced in a study of memory CD4+ T cells and cytomegalovirus serostatus (dated by TCRdb to about 2019). The library was prepared using the immunoSEQ multiplex PCR assay. TCRdb stores this immuneACCESS table with in-frame sequences only. Part of the clones is absent; in the studies checked, under half of the shortfall reflects unresolved V genes, and no reason is known for the rest. Present in this sample are fewer than 75,000 clones, around 79% of which were seen just once. The biggest ten clones account for approximately 0.8% of the sample. A FACSAria II was used to sort memory CD4+ T cells, defined as single viable CD3+CD4+CD8-CD45RO+ cells. The sequencing sample was made of memory CD4+ T cells from blood. Every receptor here comes from an adult in good health and CMV-seronegative.

V is TRBV2 and J is TRBJ2-3; TRBD2 matches at 9 bases. The CDR3 has 15 residues. Trimming cost V 11 bases and J 8 bases; bases outside gene matches: 17. Germline CDR1 SNHLY, CDR2 FYNNEI. This CDR3 is CAGKGASGAMGTQYF. CDR3 DNA sequence: TGTGCCGGCAAGGGGGCTAGCGGGGCTATGGGTACGCAGTATTTT.

The chain carries TRBV5-1 and TRBJ2-7, with a tentative D call TRBD1 (6 bases). Germline V gene data show CDR1 as SGHRS and CDR2 as YFSETQ. The V gene lost 4 bases and the J gene lost 2 bases, with 16 bases spanning the gap. The CDR3 is made up of 15 amino acids. This CDR3 reads CASSKVGTNAYEQYF. The CDR3 DNA reads TGCGCCAGCAGCAAGGTCGGGACAAACGCCTACGAGCAGTACTTC.

The chain carries TRBV11-2 and TRBJ1-1; D may be TRBD1 (6 bases). Trimming cost V 2 bases and J 7 bases, with 8 bases left between them. Germline assignment: CDR1 SGHAT and CDR2 FQNNGV. The CDR3 is made up of 12 amino acids. This CDR3 reads CASSLIQGEAFF. The CDR3 DNA is TGTGCCAGCAGCTTAATACAGGGTGAAGCTTTCTTT.

Here the CDR3 DNA reads TGTGCCAGCAGCCGTAGCGGGAGAACGACCTACGAGCAGTACTTC. Its protein product is CASSRSGRTTYEQYF. The chain couples TRBV9 to TRBJ2-7, with 9 bases fitting TRBD2. V was pared by 4 bases and J by 2 bases, with 7 bases of the junction left unmatched. The germline V gene has CDR1 SGDLS and CDR2 YYNGEE. The length of the CDR3 is 15 residues.

V is TRBV28 and J is TRBJ2-2; the D gene is possibly TRBD2 (6 bases). The CDR3 contains 14 residues. In germline, CDR1 is MDHEN, CDR2 SYDVKM. The germline V and J ends were trimmed by 6 bases and 1 base, with 9 bases remaining between them. The CDR3 nucleotides are TGTGCCAGCAGCCCCGGGGGGAACACCGGGGAGCTGTTTTTT. Protein: CASSPGGNTGELFF.

This chain joins TRBV6-6 and TRBJ1-2, with a weak D call TRBD1 (6 bases). CDR3 size: 12 residues. V dropped 7 bases and J dropped 7 bases, with 13 bases sitting between them. Germline CDR1 and CDR2: MNHNY and SVGAGI (reference sequence). CDR3 in amino acids: CASIQGIGGYTF. The CDR3 bases are TGTGCCAGCATACAGGGAATAGGTGGCTACACCTTC.

The J gene is TRBJ2-1, the V gene TRBV5-1; D gene uncertain. With 0 bases removed from V and 10 bases from J, the gap between germline ends came to 11 bases. Germline V gene data show CDR1 as SGHRS and CDR2 as YFSETQ. The CDR3 extends over 13 amino acids. The CDR3 DNA is TGCGCCAGCAGCTTGGATCTGGGATACGAGCAGTTCTTC. Protein product: CASSLDLGYEQFF.

Only a few counts were recorded for this clone. This chain connects TRBV2 to TRBJ1-2; 8 nucleotides line up with TRBD1. Germline V gene sequence: CDR1 SNHLY, CDR2 FYNNEI. The CDR3 is 14 amino acids. With V trimmed by 9 bases and J by 5 bases, 11 bases remained unmatched. CDR3 in DNA: TGTGCCAGTACCGTCGACAGGGGACCGTATGGCTACACCTTC. Translating it yields CASTVDRGPYGYTF.

This clone was recorded only once. V gene TRBV29-1 combines with J gene TRBJ2-1, with D hard to call. Per the germline V gene, CDR1 is SQVTM and CDR2 is ANQGSEA. This CDR3 contains 15 residues. V lost 0 bases and J lost 6, with 15 bases in between. The CDR3 reads CSVEDWARASNEQFF. The CDR3 DNA follows: TGCAGCGTTGAAGATTGGGCGAGAGCGTCCAATGAGCAGTTCTTC.

This clone showed up just once. This rearrangement joins TRBV28 to TRBJ2-7, with 10 bases lining up with TRBD2. The CDR3 loop spans 15 amino acids. The ends lost 3 bases at V and 5 bases at J; junction bases unmatched: 7. Germline CDR1 MDHEN, CDR2 SYDVKM. Here the CDR3 DNA reads TGTGCCAGCAGTTTGGGAGCGGGAGGGTCCCACGAGCAGTACTTC. Translation: CASSLGAGGSHEQYF.

This clone was observed a single time. The V call is TRBV11-2, the J call TRBJ2-7, with 7 bases matching TRBD1. CDR3 length: 15 residues. The V segment lost 4 bases and the J segment 2 bases; nucleotides outside the gene matches: 8. Germline-derived CDR1 and CDR2 are SGHAT and FQNNGV. Written as DNA, the CDR3 is TGTGCCAGCAGCTCCCCGGGACAGCGAGCCTACGAGCAGTACTTC. Its translation: CASSSPGQRAYEQYF.

This chain connects TRBV6-5 to TRBJ1-4; TRBD1 might be the D (5 bases). Germline V gives CDR1 MNHEY, CDR2 SVGAGI. This CDR3 is built from 13 residues. V dropped 11 bases and J dropped 6 bases, with 16 bases sitting between them. For the CDR3, the DNA is TGTGCCGCCGGGGGTCGAACCGATGAAAAACTGTTTTTT. Translated, it gives CAAGGRTDEKLFF.

The rearrangement joins TRBV7-9 to TRBJ2-4, with D perhaps matching TRBD1 (5 bases). CDR1 and CDR2 from the germline V gene are SEHNR and FQNEAQ (reference sequence). V was cut by 3 bases and J by 5 bases, with 8 bases left in between. CDR3 length equals 13 residues. CDR3 DNA: TGTGCCAGCAGCTTGACAGCGCAAAACATTCAGTACTTC. Encoded protein: CASSLTAQNIQYF.

Notes on this clone: Distinct nucleotide sequences in the sample also encode this CDR3. V and J are TRBV30 and TRBJ1-1, with D maybe TRBD1 (5 bases). Trimming pared 7 bases from V and 3 bases from J, leaving 12 bases between. The germline V gene has CDR1 GTSNPN and CDR2 SVGIG (reference sequence). The CDR3 loop spans 12 amino acids. The CDR3 DNA reads as TGTGCCTTGAATCAGGGAGACACTGAAGCTTTCTTT. Protein sequence: CALNQGDTEAFF.

This clone has just one count. V usage is TRBV6-4 and J usage is TRBJ2-1; 7 bases align to TRBD2. After removal of 2 bases from V and 3 bases from J, the junction contained 4 bases not matched to a gene. This CDR3 has 15 amino acids. Germline assignment: CDR1 MRHNA and CDR2 SNTAGT. The CDR3 sequence: CASSDGQRGYNEQFF. The CDR3 nucleotides read TGTGCCAGCAGTGACGGTCAGCGGGGCTACAATGAGCAGTTCTTC.

This clone was counted only a few times. Written as DNA, the CDR3 is TGCGCCAGCAGCCCCTCGACAGGGGGCAGGTACAATGAGCAGTTCTTC. Its protein is CASSPSTGGRYNEQFF. The gene calls are TRBV5-1 and TRBJ2-1; 10 bases align to TRBD1. V lost 4 bases, J lost 4 bases, and 8 bases stayed unmatched. CDR3 size: 16 residues. Per germline, CDR1 SGHRS and CDR2 YFSETQ.

The chain joins TRBV27 to TRBJ1-5; TRBD1 might be the D (5 bases). Germline assignment: CDR1 MNHEY and CDR2 SMNVEV (reference sequence). This CDR3 is built from 13 residues. The V gene lost 8 bases and the J gene lost 2 bases, with 10 bases spanning the gap. The CDR3 nucleotides read TGTGCCAGCCGAAGAGGGGGCAATCAGCCCCAGCATTTT. Translation: CASRRGGNQPQHF.

The chain is built from TRBV5-4 and TRBJ1-1; D not resolved. The CDR3 runs to 13 residues. The germline gives CDR1 SGHNT, CDR2 YYREEE (reference sequence). The germline V and J ends were trimmed by 3 bases and 1 base, with 7 bases remaining between them. DNA for the CDR3: TGTGCCAGCAGCTCTCAGACGAACACTGAAGCTTTCTTT. It encodes CASSSQTNTEAFF.

The chain joins TRBV6-5 to TRBJ1-1; no firm D call. Germline lookup yields CDR1 MNHEY and CDR2 SVGAGI. V lost 4 bases, J lost 2 bases, and 11 bases lay in between. The CDR3 is 14 amino acids. The CDR3 coding sequence is TGTGCCAGCAGTTCCCGGGCCTTAAACACTGAAGCTTTCTTT. As protein: CASSSRALNTEAFF.

The rearrangement uses TRBV6-4 and TRBJ2-5, with TRBD2 matching 9 bases. From germline, CDR1 is MRHNA and CDR2 SNTAGT. The CDR3 has 15 amino acids. The ends lost 6 bases at V and 5 bases at J; junction bases unmatched: 10. The CDR3 is CASRSLAGDGETQYF. The DNA for the CDR3 is TGTGCCAGCAGAAGCTTAGCGGGAGATGGGGAGACCCAGTACTTC.

This clone was seen once. The rearrangement uses TRBV5-5 and TRBJ1-5; 7 bases align to TRBD1. CDR1 SGHKS and CDR2 YYEKEE come from the germline V gene (reference sequence). The CDR3 length is 15 residues. With V trimmed by 4 bases and J by 4 bases, 8 bases remained unmatched. For the CDR3, the DNA is TGTGCCAGCAGCGTTACGGGACAGAGTAATCAGCCCCAGCATTTT. Residues: CASSVTGQSNQPQHF.

The chain recombines TRBV6-6 with TRBJ2-7; no reliable D call. Trimming left V 0 bases short and J 5 bases short, with 5 bases between. Germline CDR1 and CDR2: MNHNY and SVGAGI (reference sequence). The CDR3 runs 12 residues. The CDR3 reads CASSYSLNEQYF. The CDR3 bases are TGTGCCAGCAGTTACTCTTTAAACGAGCAGTACTTC.